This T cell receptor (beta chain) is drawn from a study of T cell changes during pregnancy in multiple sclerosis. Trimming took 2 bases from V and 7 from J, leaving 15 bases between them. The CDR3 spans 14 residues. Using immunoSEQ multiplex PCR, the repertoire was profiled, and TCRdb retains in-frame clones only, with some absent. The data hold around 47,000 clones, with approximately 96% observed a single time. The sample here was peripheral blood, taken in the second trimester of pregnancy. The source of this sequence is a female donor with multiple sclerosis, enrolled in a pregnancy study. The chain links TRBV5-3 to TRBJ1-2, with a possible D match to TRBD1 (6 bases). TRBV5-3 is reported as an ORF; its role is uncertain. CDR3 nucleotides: TGTGCCAGAAGCTTCACAGGGAGGGGTCGTGGCTACACCTTC. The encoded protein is CARSFTGRGRGYTF.